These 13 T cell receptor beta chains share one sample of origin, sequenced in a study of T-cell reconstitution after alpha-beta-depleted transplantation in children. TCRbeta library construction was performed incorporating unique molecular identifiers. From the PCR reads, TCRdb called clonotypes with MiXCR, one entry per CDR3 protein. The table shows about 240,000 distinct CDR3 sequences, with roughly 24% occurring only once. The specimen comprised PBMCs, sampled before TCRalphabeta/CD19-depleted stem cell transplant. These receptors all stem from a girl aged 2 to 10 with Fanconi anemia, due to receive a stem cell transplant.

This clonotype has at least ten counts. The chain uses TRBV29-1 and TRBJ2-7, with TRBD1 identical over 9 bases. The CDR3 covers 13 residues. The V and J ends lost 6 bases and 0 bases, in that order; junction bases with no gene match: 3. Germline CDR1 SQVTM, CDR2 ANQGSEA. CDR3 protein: CSVYRGPSYEQYF. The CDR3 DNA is TGCAGCGTGTACAGGGGGCCCTCCTACGAGCAGTACTTC.

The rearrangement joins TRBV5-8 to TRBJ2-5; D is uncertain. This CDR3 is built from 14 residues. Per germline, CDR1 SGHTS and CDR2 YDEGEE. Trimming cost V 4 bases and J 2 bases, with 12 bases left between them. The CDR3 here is CASSHLLKQETQYF. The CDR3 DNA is TGTGCCAGCAGCCACCTACTAAAACAAGAGACCCAGTACTTC.

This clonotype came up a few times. In DNA form, the CDR3 reads TGCAGTGCTTTCCGGGACAGAGACTACAATGAGCAGTTCTTC. Encoded protein: CSAFRDRDYNEQFF. J is TRBJ2-1 and V is TRBV20-1; TRBD1 agrees at 7 bases. J lost 3 bases, V lost 5 bases, and 7 bases had no gene match. The CDR3 runs 14 residues. CDR1 is DFQATT, CDR2 SNEGSKA, per germline (reference sequence).

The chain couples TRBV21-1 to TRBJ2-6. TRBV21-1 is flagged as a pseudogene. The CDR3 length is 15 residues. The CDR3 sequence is CASKGWPLGANVLTF. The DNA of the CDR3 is TGTGCCAGCAAAGGGTGGCCACTTGGGGCCAACGTCCTGACTTTC.

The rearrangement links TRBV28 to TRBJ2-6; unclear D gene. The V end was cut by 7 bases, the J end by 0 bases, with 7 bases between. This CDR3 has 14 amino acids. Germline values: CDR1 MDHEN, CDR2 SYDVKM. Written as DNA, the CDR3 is TGTGCCAGCACTCGGCTCTCTGGGGCCAACGTCCTGACTTTC. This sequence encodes CASTRLSGANVLTF.

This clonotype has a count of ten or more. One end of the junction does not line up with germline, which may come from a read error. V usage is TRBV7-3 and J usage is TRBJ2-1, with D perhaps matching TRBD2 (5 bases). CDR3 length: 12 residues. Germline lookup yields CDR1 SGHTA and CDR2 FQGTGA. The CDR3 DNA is TGTGCCAGCAGCTCTAGCTACATTGAGCAGTTCTTC. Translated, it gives CASSSSYIEQFF.

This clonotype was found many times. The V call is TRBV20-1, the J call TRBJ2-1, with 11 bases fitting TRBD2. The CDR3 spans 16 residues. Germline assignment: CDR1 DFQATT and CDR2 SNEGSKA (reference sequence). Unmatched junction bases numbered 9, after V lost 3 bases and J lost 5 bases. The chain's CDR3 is CSASHTSGGAHNEQFF. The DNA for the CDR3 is TGCAGTGCTAGCCATACTAGCGGGGGTGCCCACAATGAGCAGTTCTTC.

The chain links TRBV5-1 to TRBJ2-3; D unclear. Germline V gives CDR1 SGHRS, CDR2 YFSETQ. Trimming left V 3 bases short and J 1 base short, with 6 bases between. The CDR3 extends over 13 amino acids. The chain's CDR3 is CASSSQGTDTQYF. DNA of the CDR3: TGCGCCAGCAGCTCCCAGGGCACAGATACGCAGTATTTT.

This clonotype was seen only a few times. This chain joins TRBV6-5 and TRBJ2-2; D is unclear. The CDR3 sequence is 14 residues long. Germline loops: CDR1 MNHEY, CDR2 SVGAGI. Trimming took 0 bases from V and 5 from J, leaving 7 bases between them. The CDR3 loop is CASSYSRSTGELFF. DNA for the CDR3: TGTGCCAGCAGTTACTCGCGGTCGACCGGGGAGCTGTTTTTT.

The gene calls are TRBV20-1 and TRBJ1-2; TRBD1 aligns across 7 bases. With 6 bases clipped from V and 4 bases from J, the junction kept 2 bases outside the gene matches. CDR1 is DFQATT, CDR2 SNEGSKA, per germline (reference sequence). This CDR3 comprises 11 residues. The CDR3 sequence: CSATGFYGYTF. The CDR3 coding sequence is TGCAGTGCGACAGGGTTCTATGGCTACACCTTC.

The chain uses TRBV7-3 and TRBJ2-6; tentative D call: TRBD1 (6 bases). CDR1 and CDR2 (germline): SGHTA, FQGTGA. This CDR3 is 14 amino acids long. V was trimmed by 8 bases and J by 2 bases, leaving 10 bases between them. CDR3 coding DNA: TGTGCCAGCGGATGGACAGCTGGGGCCAACGTCCTGACTTTC. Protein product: CASGWTAGANVLTF.

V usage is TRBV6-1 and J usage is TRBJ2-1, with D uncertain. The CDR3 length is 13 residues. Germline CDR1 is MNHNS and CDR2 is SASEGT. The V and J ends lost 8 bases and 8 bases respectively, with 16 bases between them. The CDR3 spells CASVGPPAYEQFF. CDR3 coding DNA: TGTGCCAGCGTCGGACCGCCCGCTTATGAGCAGTTCTTC.

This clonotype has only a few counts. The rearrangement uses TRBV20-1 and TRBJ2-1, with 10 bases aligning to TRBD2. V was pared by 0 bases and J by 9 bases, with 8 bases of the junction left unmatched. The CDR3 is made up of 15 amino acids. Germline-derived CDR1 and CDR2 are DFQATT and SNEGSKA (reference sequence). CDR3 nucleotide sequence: TGCAGTGCTAGAGATTGGCTAGCGGGAGTGGGTGAGCAGTTCTTC. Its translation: CSARDWLAGVGEQFF.